This TCR beta chain is from a study of CD8+ T cells in alopecia areata. At the level of the study: Percent affected scalp area, the SALT score, rated treated patients' severity.

The V and J ends lost 5 bases and 2 bases respectively, with 10 bases between them. This CDR3 has 15 amino acids. From germline, CDR1 is SEHNR and CDR2 FQNEAQ (reference sequence). This clone has a handful of counts. The antigen is undetermined. The treatment is: oral pan-JAK inhibitor, 5-10 mg twice daily. The investigators collected lesional scalp punch biopsies and peripheral blood from alopecia areata patients. Findings of the study overall: Unlike in mice, where it was clearer, TCR sharing across patients was less clear, possibly HLA-related. The study found tofacitinib significantly decreased scalp clonality and expanded CD8+ clones among the top 100. A single nonresponder leaves the baseline CD8+ expansion link to response uncertain.

RNA, once extracted, was reverse transcribed into cDNA for use as the sequencing template. Produced via immunoSEQ multiplex PCR; TCRdb's table is partial and in-frame only. The table includes some 4,600 clones, roughly 60% detected once. This chain links TRBV7-9 with TRBJ2-6, with TRBD1 as a possible D gene (7 bases). This receptor was identified in a human donor with alopecia areata. Sequences were derived from skin, sampled at roughly week 36, from a patient treated with tofacitinib. CDR3 amino acids: CASSGGTAGANVLTF. The CDR3 region has the DNA TGTGCCAGCAGCGGAGGGACAGCTGGGGCCAACGTCCTGACTTTC.